Following are 9 T cell receptor beta chains from one sample sequenced in a study of blood T cell repertoires in COVID-19. Sequencing used immunoSEQ multiplex PCR; TCRdb keeps in-frame clones, though not all of them. The data contain 150,000 to 170,000 clones, roughly 83% of them seen just once; the ten biggest clones take up about 29%. Sample: peripheral blood. These receptors originate from a woman aged 55-69 years with acute or convalescent COVID-19.

V usage is TRBV7-3 and J usage is TRBJ1-1; 8 positions match TRBD1. The CDR3 covers 14 residues. Unmatched junction bases numbered 3, after V lost 2 bases and J lost 4 bases. Per germline, CDR1 SGHTA and CDR2 FQGTGA. The CDR3 DNA sequence: TGTGCCAGCAGCTTACAGGGGGCGACCACTGAAGCTTTCTTT. Amino acids: CASSLQGATTEAFF.

The chain recombines TRBV7-2 with TRBJ2-1; TRBD1 matches at 7 bases. V trimming: 5 bases; J trimming: 5 bases; junction bases outside the gene matches: 6. Germline V gives CDR1 SGHTA, CDR2 FQGNSA. The CDR3 has 14 residues. The CDR3 region is CASSRRQGNNEQFF. CDR3 in DNA: TGTGCCAGCAGCCGCAGACAGGGAAACAATGAGCAGTTCTTC. The variable domain in full, completed from reference TRBV7-2 and TRBJ2-1, reads GAGVSQSPSNKVTEKGKDVELRCDPISGHTALYWYRQSLGQGLEFLIYFQGNSAPDKSGLPSDRFSAERTGGSVSTLTIQRTQQEDSAVYLCASSRRQGNNEQFFGPGTRLTVL.

This clone was detected a few times. The chain links TRBV9 to TRBJ1-2; D is unresolved. There are 14 residues in the CDR3. Germline V gene data show CDR1 as SGDLS and CDR2 as YYNGEE. The V gene lost 0 bases and the J gene lost 3 bases, with 9 bases spanning the gap. As DNA, the CDR3 is TGTGCCAGCAGCGTAGGTCGGGGTGACTATGGCTACACCTTC. Its protein is CASSVGRGDYGYTF.

This clone was seen a single time. The V call is TRBV5-1, the J call TRBJ1-2; D ambiguous. Per germline, CDR1 SGHRS and CDR2 YFSETQ. V lost 3 bases and J lost 5, with 2 bases in between. The CDR3 is made up of 10 amino acids. The CDR3 coding sequence is TGCGCCAGCAGCTCTTATGGCTACACCTTC. This translates into CASSSYGYTF.

In its sample, this clone was seen once. The chain couples TRBV19 to TRBJ1-1; D perhaps matches TRBD1 (6 bases). This CDR3 is built from 15 residues. Trimming pared 1 base from V and 6 bases from J, leaving 15 bases between. CDR1 and CDR2 from the germline V gene are LNHDA and SQIVND (reference sequence). CDR3 loop: CASSIGGGEVAEAFF. DNA of the CDR3: TGTGCCAGTAGTATAGGAGGGGGAGAGGTTGCTGAAGCTTTCTTT.

The genes are TRBV9 and TRBJ1-1, with 8 bases matching TRBD1. Trimming cost V 7 bases and J 2 bases; bases outside gene matches: 7. CDR1 and CDR2 (germline): SGDLS, YYNGEE. CDR3 length equals 14 residues. CDR3: CASGSTGVNTEAFF. The CDR3 DNA reads as TGTGCCAGCGGCTCGACAGGGGTCAACACTGAAGCTTTCTTT.

This clone was found a few times. V and J are TRBV5-1 and TRBJ2-5; 8 bases line up with TRBD2. This CDR3 comprises 15 residues. The trim removed 2 bases at V and 4 bases at J, leaving 7 bases unmatched. Germline CDR1 SGHRS, CDR2 YFSETQ. Here the CDR3 DNA reads TGCGCCAGCAGCTTTGTCGGGGGGGCCCGAGAGACCCAGTACTTC. Translated, it gives CASSFVGGARETQYF. Drawing the rest from reference TRBV5-1 and TRBJ2-5, the complete variable domain is KAGVTQTPRYLIKTRGQQVTLSCSPISGHRSVSWYQQTPGQGLQFLFEYFSETQRNKGNFPGRFSGRQFSNSRSEMNVSTLELGDSALYLCASSFVGGARETQYFGPGTRLLVL.

This rearrangement joins TRBV18 to TRBJ2-3, with D possibly being TRBD1 (6 bases). The germline V gene encodes CDR1 KGHSH and CDR2 LQKENI. This CDR3 region has 13 residues. Trimming left V 3 bases short and J 3 bases short, with 7 bases between. CDR3 protein: CASSPGQTDTQYF. The CDR3 DNA reads as TGTGCCAGCTCACCCGGACAGACAGATACGCAGTATTTT.

The chain uses TRBV5-1 and TRBJ2-6, with D perhaps TRBD1 (6 bases). V gave up 7 bases and J gave up 4 bases, with 15 bases separating them. There are 15 residues in the CDR3. Per germline, CDR1 SGHRS and CDR2 YFSETQ. Written as DNA, the CDR3 is TGCGCCAGCGACACACAGGGTTCCGGGGCCAACGTCCTGACTTTC. This gives the protein CASDTQGSGANVLTF.